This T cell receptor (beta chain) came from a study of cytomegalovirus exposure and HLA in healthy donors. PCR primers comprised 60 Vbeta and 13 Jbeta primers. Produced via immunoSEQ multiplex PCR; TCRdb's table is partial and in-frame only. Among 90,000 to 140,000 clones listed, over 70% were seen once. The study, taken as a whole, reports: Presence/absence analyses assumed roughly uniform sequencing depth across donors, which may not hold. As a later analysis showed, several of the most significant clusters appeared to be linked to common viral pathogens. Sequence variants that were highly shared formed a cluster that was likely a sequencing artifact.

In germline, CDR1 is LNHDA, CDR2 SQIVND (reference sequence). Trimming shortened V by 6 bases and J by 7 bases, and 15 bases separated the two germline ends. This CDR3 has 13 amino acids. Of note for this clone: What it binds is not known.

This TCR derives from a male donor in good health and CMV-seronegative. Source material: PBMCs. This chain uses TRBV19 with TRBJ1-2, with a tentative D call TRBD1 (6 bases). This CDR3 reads CASSLTGIGGYTF. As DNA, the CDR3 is TGTGCCAGTAGCCTCACAGGGATCGGTGGCTACACCTTC. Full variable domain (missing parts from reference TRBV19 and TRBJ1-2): DGGITQSPKYLFRKEGQNVTLSCEQNLNHDAMYWYRQDPGQGLRLIYYSQIVNDFQKGDIAEGYSVSREKKESFPLTVTSAQKNPTAFYLCASSLTGIGGYTFGSGTRLTVV.